This TCR beta chain is from a study of breast tumors, draining lymph nodes, adjacent tissues. This CDR3 is built from 16 residues. The ends were cut back, 1 base at V and 6 bases at J, with 16 bases in the middle. Germline assignment: CDR1 MGHRA and CDR2 YSYEKL. The lymph nodes were axillary draining lymph nodes from breast cancer patients. Whole-study findings and limits: Compared with basal-like, luminal-like tumors shared significantly more repertoire with nontumor tissue. Data fit most tumor T cells coming from lymph node, expanding in tumor. Data only fit, rather than demonstrated, lymph node origin of most tumor T cells. Tumor repertoires ranked between lymph nodes and nontumor tissue in diversity, with V and J gene preferences.

TCRdb reanalysed the multiplex PCR reads using MiXCR and keeps one entry per CDR3 protein. The repertoire consists of roughly 120,000 distinct CDR3 sequences, with about 20% occurring once and the leading ten covering roughly 3.5%. Comments on this clonotype: The antigen is undetermined.

This chain uses TRBV4-1 with TRBJ2-1; possibly TRBD2 for D (6 bases). The TCR was taken from a female donor with breast cancer. Some clones in this sample may be carry-over from other donors' samples. The sequenced material came from axillary lymph node tissue. This chain's CDR3 is CASSQVLEGLINEQFF. CDR3 DNA: TGCGCCAGCAGCCAAGTTTTGGAGGGCCTGATCAATGAGCAGTTCTTC.